Sequencing of this T cell receptor beta chain was carried out in a study of shared clonotypes between healthy human individuals. Whole-study findings and limits: Sequencing depth was a factor that was expected to affect clonotype sharing among donors.

On this clone: Its antigen remains unknown.

The method was immunoSEQ multiplex PCR; TCRdb's version includes in-frame clones alone and lacks a portion of them. The data show under 1,900,000 clones, just under 99% seen once. The CDR3 has 16 amino acids. Trimming took off 0 bases at V and 5 bases at J, with 13 bases between the two ends. The germline gives CDR1 KGHSH, CDR2 LQKENI. This chain uses TRBV18 with TRBJ2-2; D may correspond to TRBD1 or TRBD2 (5 bases each). The sequenced sample was naive CD4+ T cells sorted from blood. Subset denoted: CD45RA+ positively selected. The TCR sequence derives from a man aged 25-45 years in good health. The CDR3 DNA reads TGTGCCAGCTCACCACCGGGACGGTGGCAGACCGGGGAGCTGTTTTTT. This sequence encodes CASSPPGRWQTGELFF.